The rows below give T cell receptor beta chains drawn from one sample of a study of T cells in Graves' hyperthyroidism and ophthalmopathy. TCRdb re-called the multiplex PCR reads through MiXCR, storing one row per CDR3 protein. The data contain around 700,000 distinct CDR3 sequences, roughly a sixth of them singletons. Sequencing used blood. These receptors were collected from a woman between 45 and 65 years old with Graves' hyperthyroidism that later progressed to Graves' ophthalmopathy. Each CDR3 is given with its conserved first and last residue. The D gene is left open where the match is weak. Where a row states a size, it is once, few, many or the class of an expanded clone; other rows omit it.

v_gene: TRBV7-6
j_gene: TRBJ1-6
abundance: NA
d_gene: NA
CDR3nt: TGTGCCAGCCCGATGGACTCACCCCTCCACTTT
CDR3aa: CASPMDSPLHF

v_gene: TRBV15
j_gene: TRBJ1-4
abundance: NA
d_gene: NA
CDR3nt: TGTGCCACCAGCAGAGTTGCCAAATCTAATGAAAAACTGTTTTTT
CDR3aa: CATSRVAKSNEKLFF

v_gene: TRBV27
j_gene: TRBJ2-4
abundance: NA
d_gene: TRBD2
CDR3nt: TGTGCCAGCTCCTGGACTAGCGGGGGGGCTTTTTCCAAAAACATTCAGTACTTC
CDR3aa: CASSWTSGGAFSKNIQYF

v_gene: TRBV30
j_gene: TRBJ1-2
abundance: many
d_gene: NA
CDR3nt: TGTGCCTGGGCGCCTCCTGGAGTGTATGGCTACACCTTC
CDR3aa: CAWAPPGVYGYTF

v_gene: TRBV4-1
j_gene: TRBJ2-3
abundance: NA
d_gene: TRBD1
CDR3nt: TGCGCCAGCAGCCTCAGACAGGGGCAGGGAGATACGCAGTATTTT
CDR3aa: CASSLRQGQGDTQYF

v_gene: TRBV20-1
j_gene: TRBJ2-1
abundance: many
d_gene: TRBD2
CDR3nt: TGCAGTGCTGGCGGGGGGACCCGTAGCTCCTACAATGAGCAGTTCTTC
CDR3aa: CSAGGGTRSSYNEQFF

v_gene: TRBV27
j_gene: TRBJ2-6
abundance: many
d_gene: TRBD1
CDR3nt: TGTGCCAGCAGTCCGGGCCGGACAGGGTTCGGCTCTGGGGCCAACGTCCTGACTTTC
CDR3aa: CASSPGRTGFGSGANVLTF

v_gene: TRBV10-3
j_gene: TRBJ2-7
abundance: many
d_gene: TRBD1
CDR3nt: TGTGCCATCAAGGACAGGGGAAAGTCCTACGAGCAGTACTTC
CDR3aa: CAIKDRGKSYEQYF

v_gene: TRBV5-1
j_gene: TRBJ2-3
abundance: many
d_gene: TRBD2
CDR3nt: TGCGCCAGCAGCCGAACAAGACTAGCGGGGGGGACAGATACGCAGTATTTT
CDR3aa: CASSRTRLAGGTDTQYF

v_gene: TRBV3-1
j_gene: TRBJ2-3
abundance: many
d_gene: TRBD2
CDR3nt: TGTGCCAGCAGCCAATTCGGACTAGCGGGTAGCACAGATACGCAGTATTTT
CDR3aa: CASSQFGLAGSTDTQYF

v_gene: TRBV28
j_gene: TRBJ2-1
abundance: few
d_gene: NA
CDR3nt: TGTGCCAGCAGTTTAGTTGTCAGGAGGGCCTACAATGAGCAGTTCTTC
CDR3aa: CASSLVVRRAYNEQFF

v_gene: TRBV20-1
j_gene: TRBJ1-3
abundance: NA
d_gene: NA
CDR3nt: TGCAGTGCTAGAGTTGGGTCCTCTGGAAACACCATATATTTT
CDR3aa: CSARVGSSGNTIYF

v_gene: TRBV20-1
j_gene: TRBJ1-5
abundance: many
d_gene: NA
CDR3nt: TGCAGTGCTAGAGATGCGCAATATAGCAATCAGCCCCAGCATTTT
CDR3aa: CSARDAQYSNQPQHF

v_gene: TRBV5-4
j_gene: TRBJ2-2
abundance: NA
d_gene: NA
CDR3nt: TGTGCCAGCAGCGGGAACAGGGATGGACCCACCGGGGAGCTGTTTTTT
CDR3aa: CASSGNRDGPTGELFF

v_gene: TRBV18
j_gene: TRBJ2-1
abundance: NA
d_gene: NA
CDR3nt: TGTGCCAGCTCCCCTGCGAAGGGGAGTCTGTACAATGAGCAGTTCTTC
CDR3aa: CASSPAKGSLYNEQFF

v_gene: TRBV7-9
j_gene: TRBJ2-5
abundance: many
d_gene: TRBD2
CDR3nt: TGTGCCAGCAGTCAGCCAGGGCGGGAGAGAGAGACCCAGTACTTC
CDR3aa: CASSQPGRERETQYF

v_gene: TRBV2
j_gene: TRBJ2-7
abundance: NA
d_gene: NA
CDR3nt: TGTGCCAACAAGGGACTTACCTACGAGCAGTACTTC
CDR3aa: CANKGLTYEQYF

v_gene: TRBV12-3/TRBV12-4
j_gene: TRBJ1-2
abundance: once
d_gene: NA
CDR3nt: TGTGCCAGCAGTACTGGACGCTCAGAGGTCTATGGCTACACCTTC
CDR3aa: CASSTGRSEVYGYTF

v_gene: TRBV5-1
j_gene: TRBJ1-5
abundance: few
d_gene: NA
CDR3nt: TGCGCCAGCAGCTTGGCTGGGGATGTAAGTCAGCCCCAGCATTTT
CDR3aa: CASSLAGDVSQPQHF

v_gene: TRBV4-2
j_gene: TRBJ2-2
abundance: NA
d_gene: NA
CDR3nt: TGTGCCAGCAGCCAGGGAAGGGCCGGGGAGCTGTTTTTT
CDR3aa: CASSQGRAGELFF

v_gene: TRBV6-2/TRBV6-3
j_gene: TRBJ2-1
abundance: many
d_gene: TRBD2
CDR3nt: TGTGCCAGCTCCGTGGGGCTAGCGGGGGGGCGGATTTCCTACAATGAGCAGTTCTTC
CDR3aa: CASSVGLAGGRISYNEQFF

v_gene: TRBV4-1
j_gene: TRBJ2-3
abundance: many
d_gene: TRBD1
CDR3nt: TGCGCCAGCAGCCAAGATGACAGGGTCACAGATACGCAGTATTTT
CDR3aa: CASSQDDRVTDTQYF

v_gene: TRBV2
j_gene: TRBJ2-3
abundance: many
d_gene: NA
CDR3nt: TGTGCCAGCAGTGAATTCCTGCCCACAGATACGCAGTATTTT
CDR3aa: CASSEFLPTDTQYF

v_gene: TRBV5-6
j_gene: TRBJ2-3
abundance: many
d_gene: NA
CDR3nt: TGTGCCAGCAGCGCCACGGGGCTCACAGATACGCAGTATTTT
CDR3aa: CASSATGLTDTQYF

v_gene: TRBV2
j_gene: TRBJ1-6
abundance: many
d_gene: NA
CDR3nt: TGTGCCAGCAGTGAAGGGGGAGGAAATTCACCCCTCCACTTT
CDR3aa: CASSEGGGNSPLHF

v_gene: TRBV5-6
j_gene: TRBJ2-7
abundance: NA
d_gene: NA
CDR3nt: TGTGCCAGCAGCTTGGATCCAGACCCCTACGAGCAGTACTTC
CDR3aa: CASSLDPDPYEQYF

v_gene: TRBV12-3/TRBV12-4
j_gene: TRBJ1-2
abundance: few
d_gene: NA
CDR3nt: TGTGCCAGCAGTTTTGGAGCCAGACGCTACACCTTC
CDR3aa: CASSFGARRYTF

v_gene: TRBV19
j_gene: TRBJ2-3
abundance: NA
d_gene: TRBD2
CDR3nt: TGTGCCAGTAGTACCCCGACTAGCGGGGGAGGAGATACGCAGTATTTT
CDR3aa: CASSTPTSGGGDTQYF

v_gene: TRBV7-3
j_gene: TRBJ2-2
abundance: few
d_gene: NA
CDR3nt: TGTGCCAGCAGCTTTGTTGCGGGGAACACCGGGGAGCTGTTTTTT
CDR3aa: CASSFVAGNTGELFF

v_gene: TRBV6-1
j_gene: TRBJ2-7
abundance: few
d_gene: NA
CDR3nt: TGTGCCAGCAGTTATCAAGACAGTTACTATGGGGAGCAGTACTTC
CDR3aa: CASSYQDSYYGEQYF

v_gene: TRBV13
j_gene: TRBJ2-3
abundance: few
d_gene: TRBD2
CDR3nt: TGTGCCAGCAGCCTCCCACGGGGGGGGAAAGATACGCAGTATTTT
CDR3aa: CASSLPRGGKDTQYF

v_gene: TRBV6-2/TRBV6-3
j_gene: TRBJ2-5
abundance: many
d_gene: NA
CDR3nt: TGTGCCAGCAGTTACACCCGGAGAGGGGTCGTATTCGAGACCCAGTACTTC
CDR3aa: CASSYTRRGVVFETQYF

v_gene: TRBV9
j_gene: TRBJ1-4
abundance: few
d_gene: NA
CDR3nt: TGTGCCAGCAGCGTACTAGGGACTAATGAAAAACTGTTTTTT
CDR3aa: CASSVLGTNEKLFF

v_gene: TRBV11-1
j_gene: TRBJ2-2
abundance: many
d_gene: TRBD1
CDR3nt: TGTGCCACCCGGGCGACAGGGATCACCGGGGAGCTGTTTTTT
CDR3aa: CATRATGITGELFF

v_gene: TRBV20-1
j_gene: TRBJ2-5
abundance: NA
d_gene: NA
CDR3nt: TGCAGTGCTAGAGATCCACATGGTTGGGGGTACGCGGAGACCCAGTACTTC
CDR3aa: CSARDPHGWGYAETQYF

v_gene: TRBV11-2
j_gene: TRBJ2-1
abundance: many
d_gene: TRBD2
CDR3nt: TGTGCCAGCAGCCCGGGGGGGGGGACTAGACACTACAATGAGCAGTTCTTC
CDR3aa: CASSPGGGTRHYNEQFF

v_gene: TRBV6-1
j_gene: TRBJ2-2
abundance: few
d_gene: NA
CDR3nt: TGTGCCAGCAGCGGGGAAGGGGCCGGGGAGCTGTTTTTT
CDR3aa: CASSGEGAGELFF

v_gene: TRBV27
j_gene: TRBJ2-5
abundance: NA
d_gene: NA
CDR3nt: TGTGCCAGCAGACCTAACGGACAGCCTCAGTACTTC
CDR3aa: CASRPNGQPQYF

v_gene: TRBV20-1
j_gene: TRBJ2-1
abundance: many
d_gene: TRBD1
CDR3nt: TGCAGTGCCCAGGGGGCTAGCACCGGCTACAATGAGCAGTTCTTC
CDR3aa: CSAQGASTGYNEQFF

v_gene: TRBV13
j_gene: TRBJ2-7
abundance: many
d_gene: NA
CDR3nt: TGTGCCAGCAGCTTAGGCCCGGGGGACCACGAGCAGTACTTC
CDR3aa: CASSLGPGDHEQYF

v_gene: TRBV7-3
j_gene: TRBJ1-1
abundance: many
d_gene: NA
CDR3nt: TGTGCCAGCAGCGAGGGGGGGACCTGGAACACTGAAGCTTTCTTT
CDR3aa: CASSEGGTWNTEAFF

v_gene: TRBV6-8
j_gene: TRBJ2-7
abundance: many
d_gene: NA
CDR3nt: TGTGCCAGCAGTTACTCAGGGGGGCGAATTGAGCAGTACTTC
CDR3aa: CASSYSGGRIEQYF

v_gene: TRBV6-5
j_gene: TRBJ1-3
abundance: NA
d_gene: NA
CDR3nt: TGTGCCAGCAGTTACTCGATGCTCGCGGACTCTGGAAACACCATATATTTT
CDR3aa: CASSYSMLADSGNTIYF

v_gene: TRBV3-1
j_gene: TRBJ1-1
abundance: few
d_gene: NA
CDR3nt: TGTGCCAGCAAGGGGGACACTGAAGCTTTCTTT
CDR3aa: CASKGDTEAFF

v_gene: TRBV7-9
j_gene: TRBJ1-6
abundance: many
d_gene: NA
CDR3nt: TGTGCCAGCAGCAGCCGGGACGGCCGGATAAATTCACCCCTCCACTTT
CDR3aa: CASSSRDGRINSPLHF

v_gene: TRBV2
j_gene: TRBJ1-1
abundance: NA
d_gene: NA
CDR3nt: TGTGCCAGCAGTGAATATGTGGTAGTTAACACTGAAGCTTTCTTT
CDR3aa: CASSEYVVVNTEAFF

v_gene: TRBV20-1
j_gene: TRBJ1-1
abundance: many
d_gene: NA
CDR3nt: TGCAGTGCTAGAGATACAGGACACACTGAAGCTTTCTTT
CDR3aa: CSARDTGHTEAFF

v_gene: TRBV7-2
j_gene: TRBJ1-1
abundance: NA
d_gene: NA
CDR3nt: TGTGCCAGCAGCCGATTTGACAGGAACACTGAAGCTTTCTTT
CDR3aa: CASSRFDRNTEAFF

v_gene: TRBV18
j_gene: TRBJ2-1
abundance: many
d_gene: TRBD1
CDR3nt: TGTGCCAGCTCACCGCGACAGGGCTCCTACAATGAGCAGTTCTTC
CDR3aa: CASSPRQGSYNEQFF

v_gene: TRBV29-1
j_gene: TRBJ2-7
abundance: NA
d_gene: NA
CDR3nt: TGCAGCGTTGAAGATACCCACAGGGGGGGCTCCTACGAGCAGTACTTC
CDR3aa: CSVEDTHRGGSYEQYF

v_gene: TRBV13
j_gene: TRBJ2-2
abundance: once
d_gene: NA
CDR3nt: TGTGCCAGCAGCATCAGCGTAGTCGGGGAGCTGTTTTTT
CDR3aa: CASSISVVGELFF

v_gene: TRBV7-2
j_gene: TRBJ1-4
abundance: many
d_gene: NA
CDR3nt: TGTGCCAGCAGCTACGTCCGTAATGAAAAACTGTTTTTT
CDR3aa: CASSYVRNEKLFF

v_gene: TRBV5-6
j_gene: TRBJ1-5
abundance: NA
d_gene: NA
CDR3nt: TGTGCCAGCAGCTGGGGTTCGGGCAATCAGCCCCAGCATTTT
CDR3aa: CASSWGSGNQPQHF

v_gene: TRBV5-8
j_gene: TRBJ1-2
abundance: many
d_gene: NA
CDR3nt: TGTGCCAGCAGCTTCCCAGGGGTGTTGGATGGCTACACCTTC
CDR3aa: CASSFPGVLDGYTF

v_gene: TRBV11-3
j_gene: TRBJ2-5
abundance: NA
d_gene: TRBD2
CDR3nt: TGTGCCAGCATTCACAGACTAGCGGGGGACTACCAAGAGACCCAGTACTTC
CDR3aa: CASIHRLAGDYQETQYF